One and the same sample provided the 15 T cell receptor beta chains below, sequenced in a study of blood T cell repertoires in COVID-19 (dated by TCRdb to about 2020). Receptors were amplified or captured by the immunoSEQ multiplex PCR assay. TCRdb stores this immuneACCESS table with in-frame sequences only. Part of the clones is absent; in the studies checked, under half of the shortfall reflects unresolved V genes, and no reason is known for the rest. Present in this sample are over 70,000 clones, about 83% of which were seen just once. The ten largest make up roughly 53% of the sample. The sample comprised peripheral blood. The receptors come from a human donor in a cohort sampled during active COVID-19.

The chain recombines TRBV6-2 or TRBV6-3 with TRBJ2-3; D remains unclear. In germline, CDR1 is MNHEY, CDR2 SVGEGT. CDR3 size: 13 residues. V lost 6 bases, J lost 3 bases, and 10 bases lay in between. The DNA of the CDR3 is TGTGCCAGCAGCCCGCAGTCGACAGATACGCAGTATTTT. It encodes CASSPQSTDTQYF.

This chain uses TRBV5-6 with TRBJ2-3; 15 positions match TRBD2. Per germline, CDR1 SGHDT and CDR2 YYEEEE. V was clipped by 2 bases and J by 3 bases; unmatched bases: 4. The CDR3 spans 17 residues. The CDR3 protein is CASSFGLAGGRTDTQYF. The CDR3 nucleotides are TGTGCCAGCAGCTTCGGACTAGCGGGAGGGCGAACAGATACGCAGTATTTT.

The CDR3 DNA sequence: TGTGCCAGCAGCCCCACCGGCGGGAGTTCGGAGACCCAGTACTTC. Protein: CASSPTGGSSETQYF. The chain links TRBV9 to TRBJ2-5; 7 bases agree with TRBD2. Germline assignment: CDR1 SGDLS and CDR2 YYNGEE. The CDR3 is made up of 15 amino acids. Trimming took 4 bases from V and 5 from J; bases not matched to a gene: 11.

CDR3: CASSYKAGSYNEQFF. The CDR3, as DNA: TGCGCCAGCAGCTACAAAGCGGGATCCTACAATGAGCAGTTCTTC. The chain links TRBV5-1 to TRBJ2-1; 7 bases are a match to TRBD2. The germline CDR1 and CDR2 sequences are SGHRS and YFSETQ. This CDR3 spans 15 amino acids. J gave up 1 base and V 3 bases, and 4 bases lay outside the gene matches.

This chain links TRBV7-9 with TRBJ2-1, with 10 bases identical to TRBD2. V was pared by 6 bases and J by 6 bases, with 11 bases of the junction left unmatched. The CDR3 sequence is 16 residues long. The germline V gene has CDR1 SEHNR and CDR2 FQNEAQ (reference sequence). CDR3 sequence: CASSLPGLAHPNEQFF. In DNA form, the CDR3 reads TGTGCCAGCAGTCTTCCGGGACTAGCGCATCCCAATGAGCAGTTCTTC.

As concerns this clone: The same CDR3 is also encoded by other DNA sequences in this sample. The chain joins TRBV6-5 to TRBJ2-7; 12 nucleotides agree with TRBD2. V dropped 4 bases and J dropped 2; count of bases not matched to a gene: 0. Germline V gives CDR1 MNHEY, CDR2 SVGAGI. The length of the CDR3 is 14 residues. The CDR3 loop is CASSSSGRAYEQYF. The CDR3 DNA sequence: TGTGCCAGCAGTTCTAGCGGGAGGGCCTACGAGCAGTACTTC.

The chain couples TRBV7-3 to TRBJ2-1, with D perhaps matching TRBD2 (6 bases). The ends were cut back, 5 bases at V and 3 bases at J, with 14 bases in the middle. CDR1 and CDR2 from the germline V gene are SGHTA and FQGTGA. This CDR3 has 15 amino acids. CDR3 sequence: CASSKLVGGYNEQFF. The CDR3 bases are TGTGCCAGCAGCAAGCTAGTGGGGGGCTACAATGAGCAGTTCTTC.

The chain employs TRBV2 and TRBJ2-1; 9 positions agree with TRBD2. CDR3 length: 16 amino acids. Per germline, CDR1 SNHLY and CDR2 FYNNEI. V gave up 3 bases and J gave up 6 bases; unmatched junction bases: 9. Here the CDR3 reads CASSEILAGFGNEQFF. CDR3 DNA: TGTGCCAGCAGTGAGATCCTAGCGGGATTCGGCAATGAGCAGTTCTTC.

This chain links TRBV2 with TRBJ2-7, with D possibly TRBD2 on 5 matching bases. The germline CDR1 and CDR2 sequences are SNHLY and FYNNEI. V lost 4 bases and J lost 7, with 11 bases in between. The CDR3 has 12 amino acids. The CDR3 spells CASSGGFREQYF. CDR3 nucleotides: TGTGCCAGCAGTGGAGGGTTTAGGGAGCAGTACTTC.

In this sample, this clone turned up once. J is TRBJ2-1 and V is TRBV7-2; D ambiguous. The CDR3 covers 14 residues. Germline assignment: CDR1 SGHTA and CDR2 FQGNSA. V was shortened by 8 bases and J by 0 bases, with 11 bases between the two germline ends. The CDR3 DNA follows: TGTGCCAGCGGCGGCGGAAGCTCCTACAATGAGCAGTTCTTC. Translation: CASGGGSSYNEQFF.

The rearrangement links TRBV2 to TRBJ2-5; no definite D call. The CDR3 consists of 12 residues. Germline V gene data show CDR1 as SNHLY and CDR2 as FYNNEI. V dropped 5 bases and J dropped 0 bases, with 4 bases sitting between them. CDR3 nucleotide sequence: TGTGCCAGCAGTTTAAACCAAGAGACCCAGTACTTC. Its protein product is CASSLNQETQYF.

The chain is built from TRBV7-9 and TRBJ2-5; 9 positions agree with TRBD1. The V segment lost 5 bases and the J segment 3 bases; nucleotides outside the gene matches: 1. The CDR3 has 13 amino acids. Germline CDR1 SEHNR, CDR2 FQNEAQ (reference sequence). DNA of the CDR3: TGTGCCAGCAGCGGGACAGGGAAAGAGACCCAGTACTTC. Translating it yields CASSGTGKETQYF. Based on the CDR3 plus reference TRBV7-9 and TRBJ2-5, the full variable domain is DTGVSQNPRHKITKRGQNVTFRCDPISEHNRLYWYRQTLGQGPEFLTYFQNEAQLEKSRLLSDRFSAERPKGSFSTLEIQRTEQGDSAMYLCASSGTGKETQYFGPGTRLLVL.

V gene TRBV12-3 or TRBV12-4 combines with J gene TRBJ2-1; TRBD1 matches 7 bases. There are 13 residues in the CDR3. V lost 5 bases, J lost 8 bases, and 6 bases stayed unmatched. CDR3 residues: CASSTGDYHEQFF. In DNA form, the CDR3 reads TGTGCCAGCAGTACAGGGGATTACCATGAGCAGTTCTTC.

This clone was recorded a few times. The V gene is TRBV11-2, the J gene TRBJ1-5; 7 bases line up with TRBD1. Germline V CDR1 and CDR2: SGHAT, FQNNGV. V was pared by 4 bases and J by 4 bases, with 7 bases of the junction left unmatched. This CDR3 is built from 15 residues. This CDR3 reads CASSSTGASNQPQHF. CDR3 bases: TGTGCCAGCAGCTCAACAGGGGCGTCGAATCAGCCCCAGCATTTT. Full variable domain (remainder filled in from reference TRBV11-2 and TRBJ1-5): EAGVAQSPRYKIIEKRQSVAFWCNPISGHATLYWYQQILGQGPKLLIQFQNNGVVDDSQLPKDRFSAERLKGVDSTLKIQPAKLEDSAVYLCASSSTGASNQPQHFGDGTRLSIL.

The chain recombines TRBV5-6 with TRBJ2-1; no firm D call. Trimming took off 3 bases at V and 4 bases at J, with 5 bases between the two ends. Germline V gene sequence: CDR1 SGHDT, CDR2 YYEEEE. This CDR3 is 12 amino acids long. The CDR3 bases are TGTGCCAGCAGCTCCCAGTACAATGAGCAGTTCTTC. Protein product: CASSSQYNEQFF.